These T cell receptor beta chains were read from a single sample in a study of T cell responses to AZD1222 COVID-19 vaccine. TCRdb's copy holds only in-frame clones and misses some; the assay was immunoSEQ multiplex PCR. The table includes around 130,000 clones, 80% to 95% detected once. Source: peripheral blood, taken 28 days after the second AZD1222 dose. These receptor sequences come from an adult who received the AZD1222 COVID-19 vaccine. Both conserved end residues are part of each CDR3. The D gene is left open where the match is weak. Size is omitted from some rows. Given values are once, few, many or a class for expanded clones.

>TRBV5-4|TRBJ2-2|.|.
CASSLSGTTSGELFF
TGTGCCAGCAGCTTGTCGGGGACCACCTCCGGGGAGCTGTTTTTT
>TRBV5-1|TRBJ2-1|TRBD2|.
CASSLILAGGQHNEQFF
TGCGCCAGCAGCTTGATTCTAGCGGGAGGGCAACACAATGAGCAGTTCTTC
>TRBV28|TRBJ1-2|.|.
CASSLGGDGRYYGYTF
TGTGCCAGCAGTTTGGGGGGGGACGGACGATACTATGGCTACACCTTC
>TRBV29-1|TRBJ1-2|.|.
CSVEDQGLRGYTF
TGCAGCGTTGAAGATCAGGGGTTGCGTGGCTACACCTTC
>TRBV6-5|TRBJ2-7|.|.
CASSRDYEQYF
TGTGCCAGCAGCAGGGACTACGAGCAGTACTTC
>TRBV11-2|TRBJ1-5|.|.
CASSPGPGRNQPQHF
TGTGCCAGCAGCCCAGGTCCAGGTCGCAATCAGCCCCAGCATTTT
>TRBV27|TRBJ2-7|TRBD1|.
CASSDGQGTYEQYF
TGTGCCAGCAGTGATGGACAGGGAACCTACGAGCAGTACTTC
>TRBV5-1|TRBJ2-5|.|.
CASSPGSSGETQYF
TGCGCCAGCAGCCCCGGCTCCAGCGGGGAGACCCAGTACTTC
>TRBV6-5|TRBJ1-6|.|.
CASNPQPNSPLHF
TGTGCCAGCAACCCCCAGCCCAATTCACCCCTCCACTTT
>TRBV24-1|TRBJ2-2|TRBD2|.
CATTKLWGGDTGELFF
TGTGCCACCACCAAACTTTGGGGGGGGGACACCGGGGAGCTGTTTTTT
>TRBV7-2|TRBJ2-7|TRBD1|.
CASSQGQGRYF
TGTGCCAGCAGCCAGGGACAGGGGAGATACTTC
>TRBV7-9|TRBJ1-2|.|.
CASSLGGNYGYTF
TGTGCCAGCAGCTTAGGGGGGAACTATGGCTACACCTTC
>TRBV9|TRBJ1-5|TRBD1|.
CASSVGQGTNQPQHF
TGTGCCAGCAGCGTAGGACAGGGCACGAATCAGCCCCAGCATTTT
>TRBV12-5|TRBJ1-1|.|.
CASGFGGNSEAFF
TGTGCTAGTGGTTTTGGTGGAAACTCTGAAGCTTTCTTT
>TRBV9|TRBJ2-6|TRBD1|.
CASSVPRTGGSTNVLTF
TGTGCCAGCAGCGTACCTAGGACAGGGGGAAGTACCAACGTCCTGACTTTC
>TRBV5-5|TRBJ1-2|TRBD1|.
CASSWRQGDGGYGYTF
TGTGCCAGCAGCTGGCGACAGGGGGATGGGGGCTATGGCTACACCTTC
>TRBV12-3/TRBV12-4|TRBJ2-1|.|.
CASSFSGHNEQFF
TGTGCCAGCAGTTTTAGTGGGCACAATGAGCAGTTCTTC
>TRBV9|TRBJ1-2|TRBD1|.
CASSVDTGGSYGYTF
TGTGCCAGCAGCGTAGATACAGGGGGCAGCTATGGCTACACCTTC
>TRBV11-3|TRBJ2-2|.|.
CASSLLRGANGELFF
TGTGCCAGCAGCTTATTGAGGGGGGCTAACGGGGAGCTGTTTTTT
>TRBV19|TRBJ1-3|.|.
CASSIPGTNSGNTIYF
TGTGCCAGTAGTATTCCCGGGACAAACTCTGGAAACACCATATATTTT
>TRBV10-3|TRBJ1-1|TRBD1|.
CAIRQGDTEAFF
TGTGCCATCAGACAGGGGGACACTGAAGCTTTCTTT
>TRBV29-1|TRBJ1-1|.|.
CSVEMNTEAFF
TGCAGCGTTGAAATGAACACTGAAGCTTTCTTT
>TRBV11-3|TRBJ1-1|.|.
CASSLDRGEAFF
TGTGCCAGCAGCTTAGACAGGGGAGAAGCTTTCTTT
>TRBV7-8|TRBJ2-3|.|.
CASSNQGSDTQYF
TGTGCCAGCAGCAACCAGGGTTCAGATACGCAGTATTTT
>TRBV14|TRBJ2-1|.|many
CASSQDDGGLYNEQFF
TGTGCCAGCAGCCAAGATGATGGTGGACTTTACAATGAGCAGTTCTTC
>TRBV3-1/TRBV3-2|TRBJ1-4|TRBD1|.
CASSTGTPGGKLFF
TGTGCCAGCAGCACAGGGACCCCAGGGGGAAAACTGTTTTTT
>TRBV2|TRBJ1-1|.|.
CASSLSPSIGAFF
TGTGCCAGCAGTCTAAGTCCTTCGATTGGGGCTTTCTTT
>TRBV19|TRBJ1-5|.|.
CASSTQGSNQPQHF
TGTGCCAGTAGTACCCAGGGGAGCAATCAGCCCCAGCATTTT
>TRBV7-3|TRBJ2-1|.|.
CASSFRGGGYEQFF
TGTGCCAGCAGCTTTAGGGGCGGGGGCTATGAGCAGTTCTTC
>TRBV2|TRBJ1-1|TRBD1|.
CASSAQGAVAEAFF
TGTGCCAGCAGTGCCCAGGGGGCTGTGGCTGAAGCTTTCTTT